The rows below give T cell receptor beta chains drawn from one sample of a study of cytomegalovirus exposure and HLA in healthy donors. Repertoires were generated with immunoSEQ multiplex PCR, while TCRdb's copy carries only in-frame clones and drops some. The sample consists of about 170,000 clones, approximately 73% of them appearing once. The sequenced material came from PBMCs. The receptors originated from a young woman in good health and CMV-seropositive. Both conserved end residues are part of each CDR3. A D gene is named only where the DNA matches it firmly. The size field is filled for only some rows; it gives once, few, many or a size class.

j_gene | d_gene | abundance | len | v_gene | CDR3nt | CDR3aa
TRBJ1-2 | TRBD1 | NA | 13 | TRBV29-1 | TGCAGCGTGGGGACAGGGGTCGAGAATGGCTACACCTTC | CSVGTGVENGYTF
TRBJ1-1 | TRBD1 | NA | 19 | TRBV5-3 | TGTGCCAGAAGCCTAACCCGGGACAGGGACCTTCTGTCGGACACTGAAGCTTTCTTT | CARSLTRDRDLLSDTEAFF
TRBJ1-1 | NA | NA | 17 | TRBV10-3 | TGTGCCTCGGAGAAAAGTCAGGGTGGGAACCTGAACACTGAAGCTTTCTTT | CASEKSQGGNLNTEAFF
TRBJ1-1 | NA | NA | 15 | TRBV11-1 | TGTGCCAGCAGCTTAGACCGGAGTAGGAACACTGAAGCTTTCTTT | CASSLDRSRNTEAFF
TRBJ2-1 | TRBD2 | NA | 15 | TRBV18 | TGTGCCAGCTCACCAGGAGCGGGGGCCAACAATGAGCAGTTCTTC | CASSPGAGANNEQFF
TRBJ1-2 | NA | NA | 13 | TRBV10-3 | TGTGCCATCAGTGAGTACGGGGTAGTTGGCTACACCTTC | CAISEYGVVGYTF
TRBJ2-7 | NA | NA | 14 | TRBV7-2 | TGTGCCAGCAGCCCCCCGGGCAGGGTTTACGAGCAGTACTTC | CASSPPGRVYEQYF
TRBJ2-7 | TRBD1 | NA | 18 | TRBV2 | TGTGCCAGCAGCGTAATGCTTCCGGGACAGGGGACGGCCTACGAGCAGTACTTC | CASSVMLPGQGTAYEQYF
TRBJ1-2 | TRBD1 | NA | 16 | TRBV27 | TGTGCCAGCAGTCCAGGGACAGGCTGGCGTAACTATGGCTACACCTTC | CASSPGTGWRNYGYTF
TRBJ2-1 | NA | NA | 11 | TRBV5-6 | TGTGCCAGCAGGCGGCGAGAAGAGCAGTTCTTC | CASRRREEQFF
TRBJ2-7 | TRBD1 | NA | 15 | TRBV27 | TGTGCCAGCATGACCCCGGGACAGGGTTCCCACGAGCAGTACTTC | CASMTPGQGSHEQYF
TRBJ1-5 | TRBD1 | NA | 16 | TRBV7-8 | TGTGCCAGCAGCTTAGAGGGACAGTTTAGCAATCAGCCCCAGCATTTT | CASSLEGQFSNQPQHF
TRBJ1-3 | NA | NA | 13 | TRBV6-5 | TGTGCCAGCAGTGACAGCTCTGGAAACACCATATATTTT | CASSDSSGNTIYF
TRBJ1-2 | NA | NA | 15 | TRBV6-1 | TGTGCCAGCAGTGAACGGGGTTCCCGGAACTATGGCTACACCTTC | CASSERGSRNYGYTF
TRBJ1-2 | NA | NA | 14 | TRBV28 | TGTGCCAGCAGTTCGGCAGGATCCTCCTATGGCTACACCTTC | CASSSAGSSYGYTF
TRBJ2-5 | NA | NA | 13 | TRBV7-3 | TGTGCCAGCAGCCGGGACACCTCCCGGCCCCAGTACTTC | CASSRDTSRPQYF
TRBJ2-1 | TRBD2 | NA | 19 | TRBV27 | TGTGCCAGCAGTCCCAGGACTAGCGGGGGCCCTAAACCCTACAATGAGCAGTTCTTC | CASSPRTSGGPKPYNEQFF
TRBJ2-3 | NA | NA | 13 | TRBV7-2 | TGTGCCAGCAGCCCGGAGCAGGGGACGGATGCGTATTTT | CASSPEQGTDAYF
TRBJ2-7 | NA | NA | 12 | TRBV7-2 | TGTGCCAGCAGCTTCACTACCTACGAGCAGTACTTC | CASSFTTYEQYF
TRBJ1-1 | NA | few | 14 | TRBV7-9 | TGTGCCAGCAGTCCCGGGACACTGAACACTGAAGCTTTCTTT | CASSPGTLNTEAFF
TRBJ1-2 | NA | NA | 11 | TRBV20-1 | TGCAGTGCCTCGACAGAACCGGCGTACACCTTC | CSASTEPAYTF
TRBJ1-1 | TRBD1 | NA | 13 | TRBV19 | TGTGCCAGTAGTAGACAGGGGAACACTGAAGCTTTCTTT | CASSRQGNTEAFF
TRBJ2-7 | TRBD1 | NA | 14 | TRBV6-5 | TGTGCCAGCCGCACCGGGACAGGACCCTACGAGCAGTACTTC | CASRTGTGPYEQYF
TRBJ2-1 | NA | NA | 16 | TRBV4-3 | TGCGCCAGCAGCCAAGTCCCCCGCGCCGCCGTCAATGAGCAGTTCTTC | CASSQVPRAAVNEQFF
TRBJ1-1 | TRBD1 | NA | 14 | TRBV5-1 | TGCGCCAGCAGCTTGGGGGCAGGGGGCACTGAAGCTTTCTTT | CASSLGAGGTEAFF
TRBJ1-5 | TRBD1 | NA | 15 | TRBV10-3 | TGTGCCATCAGTACTGACAGGGGTGGCAATCAGCCCCAGCATTTT | CAISTDRGGNQPQHF
TRBJ2-3 | TRBD2 | NA | 15 | TRBV6-4 | TGTGCCAGCAGTGCCTCCGGGGGGGCCACAGATACGCAGTATTTT | CASSASGGATDTQYF
TRBJ2-7 | NA | NA | 16 | TRBV11-1 | TGTGCCAGCAGCTCCTGGACAGCAGTTGACTCCTACGAGCAGTACTTC | CASSSWTAVDSYEQYF
TRBJ2-7 | TRBD1 | NA | 15 | TRBV10-2 | TGCGCCAGCAGTGAGCAGGGACAGGGGGGATACGAGCAGTACTTC | CASSEQGQGGYEQYF
TRBJ2-5 | NA | NA | 13 | TRBV28 | TGTGCCAGCCTTGTCCCCAACTCGGAGACCCAGTACTTC | CASLVPNSETQYF
TRBJ2-7 | NA | NA | 13 | TRBV6-1 | TGTGCCAGCAGGGGAACAGGGTCCTACGAGCAGTACTTC | CASRGTGSYEQYF
TRBJ2-7 | NA | NA | 14 | TRBV19 | TGTGCCAGTAGTACCTCGACAGGACCCTACGAGCAGTACTTC | CASSTSTGPYEQYF
TRBJ2-7 | TRBD2 | NA | 16 | TRBV5-6 | TGTGCCAGCACCCCGGGGGGGGGTCTCAACCTCTACGAGCAGTACTTC | CASTPGGGLNLYEQYF
TRBJ1-3 | NA | few | 16 | TRBV28 | TGTGCCAGCAGTCTGCGGGGGGGTAGGCGGGCAAACACCATATATTTT | CASSLRGGRRANTIYF
TRBJ1-1 | NA | NA | 15 | TRBV7-2 | TGTGCCAGCAGCTTAGTCGGGCAGGGGTACACTGAAGCTTTCTTT | CASSLVGQGYTEAFF
TRBJ2-3 | NA | NA | 13 | TRBV4-3 | TGCGCCAGCAGCCAAGGACTAGTGGATACGCAGTATTTT | CASSQGLVDTQYF
TRBJ2-1 | TRBD2 | few | 17 | TRBV19 | TGTGCCAGTAGTATAGTGGGCGGGGGAAGCTCCTACAATGAGCAGTTCTTC | CASSIVGGGSSYNEQFF
TRBJ1-4 | NA | NA | 14 | TRBV9 | TGTGCCAGCAGCGAGTGGGGACACGGGGAAAAACTGTTTTTT | CASSEWGHGEKLFF
TRBJ2-2 | NA | few | 16 | TRBV5-1 | TGCGCCAGCAGTCCTAGGGCGGGATCGAACACCGGGGAGCTGTTTTTT | CASSPRAGSNTGELFF
TRBJ2-7 | NA | NA | 16 | TRBV21-1 | TGTGCCAGCAGCAAAGCCCGGGTCAGGGAATTGAGGGAGCAGTACTTC | CASSKARVRELREQYF
TRBJ2-7 | NA | NA | 13 | TRBV5-6 | TGTGCCAGCAGCGAGAGGGCAACCTACGAGCAGTACTTC | CASSERATYEQYF
TRBJ1-1 | NA | NA | 15 | TRBV9 | TGTGCCAGCAGCACACGAGGGACTGAAAACACTGAAGCTTTCTTT | CASSTRGTENTEAFF
TRBJ2-1 | NA | NA | 15 | TRBV5-4 | TGTGCCAGCAGCCGTGGGGGGGCCCTATACAATGAGCAGTTCTTC | CASSRGGALYNEQFF
TRBJ1-1 | NA | NA | 15 | TRBV6-6 | TGTGCCAGCATACAAGGGGTTATTAGGAACACTGAAGCTTTCTTT | CASIQGVIRNTEAFF
TRBJ2-3 | NA | NA | 15 | TRBV12-5 | TGTGCTAGTGGCGATGGCAGGGTCAGTACAGATACGCAGTATTTT | CASGDGRVSTDTQYF
TRBJ2-7 | NA | NA | 12 | TRBV28 | TGTGCCAGCAACCGGCGGCGGTACGAGCAGTACTTC | CASNRRRYEQYF
TRBJ2-2 | TRBD2 | NA | 17 | TRBV4-3 | TGCGCCAGCAGCCAAGATAGTGGGAGGGTAGGCACCGGGGAGCTGTTTTTT | CASSQDSGRVGTGELFF
TRBJ2-1 | TRBD2 | NA | 15 | TRBV7-2 | TGTGCCAGCAGCCCCCGACTAGCGGGGCGGGGTGAGCAGTTCTTC | CASSPRLAGRGEQFF
TRBJ1-5 | NA | NA | 16 | TRBV19 | TGTGCCAGTAGTATAGGATCTGGGGGCGGCAATCAGCCCCAGCATTTT | CASSIGSGGGNQPQHF
TRBJ1-1 | TRBD1 | few | 15 | TRBV5-1 | TGCGCCAGCAGCTTGGACAGGGGGCGGAACACTGAAGCTTTCTTT | CASSLDRGRNTEAFF
TRBJ1-1 | TRBD1 | NA | 20 | TRBV30 | TGTGCCTGGAGTGTAGTGCGCCAAAGACAGGGAGGAAAGGGGGGCACTGAAGCTTTCTTT | CAWSVVRQRQGGKGGTEAFF
TRBJ1-4 | TRBD1 | few | 14 | TRBV9 | TGTGCCAGCAGCGTGGGACAGGGGAGTGAAAAACTGTTTTTT | CASSVGQGSEKLFF